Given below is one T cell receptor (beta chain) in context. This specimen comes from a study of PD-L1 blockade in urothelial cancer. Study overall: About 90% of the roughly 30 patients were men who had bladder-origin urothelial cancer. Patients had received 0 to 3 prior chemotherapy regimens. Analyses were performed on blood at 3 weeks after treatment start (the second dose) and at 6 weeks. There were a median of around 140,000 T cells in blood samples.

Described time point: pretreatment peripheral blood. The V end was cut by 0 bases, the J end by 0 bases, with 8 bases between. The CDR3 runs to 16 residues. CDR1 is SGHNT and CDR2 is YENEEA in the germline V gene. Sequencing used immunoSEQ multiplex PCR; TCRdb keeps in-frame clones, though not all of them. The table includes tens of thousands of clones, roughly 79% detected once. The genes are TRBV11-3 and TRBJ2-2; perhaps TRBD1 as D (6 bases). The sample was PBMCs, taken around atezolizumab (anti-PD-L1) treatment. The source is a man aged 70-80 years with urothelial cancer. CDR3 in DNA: TGTGCCAGCAGCTTAGAGGGGGCTTCGAACACCGGGGAGCTGTTTTTT. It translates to CASSLEGASNTGELFF.